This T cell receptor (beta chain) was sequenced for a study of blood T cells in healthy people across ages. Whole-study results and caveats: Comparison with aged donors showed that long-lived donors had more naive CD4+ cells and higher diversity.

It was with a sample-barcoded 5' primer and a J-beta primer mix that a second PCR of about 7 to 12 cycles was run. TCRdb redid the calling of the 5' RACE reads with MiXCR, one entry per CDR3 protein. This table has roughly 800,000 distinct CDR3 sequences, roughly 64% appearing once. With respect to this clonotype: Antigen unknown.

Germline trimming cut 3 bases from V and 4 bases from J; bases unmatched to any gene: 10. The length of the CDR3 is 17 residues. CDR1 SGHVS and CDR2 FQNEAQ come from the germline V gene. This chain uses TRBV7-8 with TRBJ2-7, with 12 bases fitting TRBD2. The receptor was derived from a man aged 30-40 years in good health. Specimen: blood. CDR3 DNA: TGTGCCAGCAGCTTGCATCTGACTAGCGGGAGTTTGTACGAGCAGTACTTC. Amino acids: CASSLHLTSGSLYEQYF. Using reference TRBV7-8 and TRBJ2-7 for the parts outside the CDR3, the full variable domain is GAGVSQSPRYKVAKRGQDVALRCDPISGHVSLFWYQQALGQGPEFLTYFQNEAQLDKSGLPSDRFFAERPEGSVSTLKIQRTQQEDSAVYLCASSLHLTSGSLYEQYFGPGTRLTVT.